The clone carrying this T cell receptor (beta chain) came up once. Its target is not known. The CDR3 loop spans 16 amino acids. Vbeta (60) and Jbeta (13) primers were used in the PCR. The method was immunoSEQ multiplex PCR; TCRdb's version includes in-frame clones alone and lacks a portion of them. The sample gives around 150,000 clones, around 80% of which show up once; around 4.6% is in the top ten. These data originate in a study of cytomegalovirus exposure and HLA in healthy donors. Overall study results and limits: An ancestry cluster, one associated with Asian ancestry, reportedly showed fewer N-insertions than the approximately 670-donor mean in a later analysis. Sequencing probably produced one cluster of sequence variants that were highly shared.

Sequenced sample: PBMCs. The sequence derives from a male donor in good health and CMV-seronegative. The chain carries TRBV21-1 and TRBJ2-3; TRBD2, the D gene given by the table, was not confirmed from the DNA. TRBV21-1 is a listed pseudogene. CDR3 residues: CASSKASGVEADTQYF. CDR3 DNA sequence: TGTGCCAGCAGCAAAGCATCCGGGGTAGAGGCAGATACGCAGTATTTT.